The clone carrying this T cell receptor (beta chain) was detected once. The junction departs from the called germline gene at one end, perhaps through a read error. The data originate from a study of shared clonotypes between healthy human individuals. Here immunoSEQ multiplex PCR was the method, and the copy in TCRdb shows in-frame clones only, minus some. Found here are about 480,000 clones, almost 80% of them singletons; the top ten hold under 15%. This clonotype was obtained from a woman aged 40 to 55 in good health. Some clones in this sample may be carry-over from other donors' samples. Sequenced sample: PBMCs.

For the CDR3, the DNA is TGTGCCAGCAGTTTGCGGGAGGGAGCCTACGGGCAGTACTTC. Residues: CASSLREGAYGQYF. This sequence joins TRBV28 and TRBJ2-7; 9 positions agree with TRBD2. This CDR3 comprises 14 residues. Germline CDR1 reads MDHEN; CDR2 reads SYDVKM. Full variable domain (remainder filled in from reference TRBV28 and TRBJ2-7): DVKVTQSSRYLVKRTGEKVFLECVQDMDHENMFWYRQDPGLGLRLIYFSYDVKMKEKGDIPEGYSVSREKKERFSLILESASTNQTSMYLCASSLREGAYGQYFGPGTRLTVT.